The clone carrying this T cell receptor beta chain occurred a few times. Trimming left V 5 bases short and J 1 base short, with 12 bases between. The CDR3 runs to 15 residues. Germline assignment: CDR1 MDHEN and CDR2 SYDVKM. The sample belongs to a study of blood T cell repertoires in COVID-19. Study summary: COVID-19 samples, acute and convalescent, were from the United States, Italy and Spain. T cells, B-cell-depleted T cells, or PBMCs supplied cDNA or gDNA.

Study processing details: Cell counts per sample came from amplifying reference gene primers. The method was immunoSEQ multiplex PCR; TCRdb's version includes in-frame clones alone and lacks a portion of them. That table is the source of V, J and clone size, and D and trimming were worked out from the DNA. This repertoire shows about 320,000 clones, about 84% found once; its top ten account for approximately 1.5%. The clonotype comes from a woman in her forties or fifties with acute or convalescent COVID-19. The material sequenced was peripheral blood. This chain uses TRBV28 with TRBJ1-5, with no clear D. The DNA of the CDR3 is TGTGCCAGCAGTCGGTCGTCCAACAGCAATCAGCCCCAGCATTTT. It encodes CASSRSSNSNQPQHF.